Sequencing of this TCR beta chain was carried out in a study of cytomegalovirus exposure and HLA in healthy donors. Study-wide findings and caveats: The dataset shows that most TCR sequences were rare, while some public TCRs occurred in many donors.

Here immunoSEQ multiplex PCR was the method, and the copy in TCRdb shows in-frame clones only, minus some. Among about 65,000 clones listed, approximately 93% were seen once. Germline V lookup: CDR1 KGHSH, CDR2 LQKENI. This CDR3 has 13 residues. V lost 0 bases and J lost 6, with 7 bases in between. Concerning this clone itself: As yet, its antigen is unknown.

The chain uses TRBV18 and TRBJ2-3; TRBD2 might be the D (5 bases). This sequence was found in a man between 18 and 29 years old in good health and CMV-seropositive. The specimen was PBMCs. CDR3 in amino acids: CASSPPSGDTQYF. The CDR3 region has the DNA TGTGCCAGCTCACCACCCTCGGGGGATACGCAGTATTTT.